The 15 T cell receptor beta chains given below trace back to one sample, sequenced in a study of CD8+ T cells in alopecia areata. Treatment noted: oral pan-JAK inhibitor, 5-10 mg twice daily. Reverse transcription of extracted RNA yielded cDNA, which provided the sequencing template. Libraries were prepared by immunoSEQ multiplex PCR; TCRdb keeps only in-frame clonotypes and omits some of them. The sample lists 150,000 or so clones, 86% seen once, with 13% in the top ten. The material sequenced was CD8+ T cells sorted from blood, taken at week 4, from a patient treated with tofacitinib. All receptors derive from a human donor with alopecia areata.

CDR3 region: CASSRGAGEAFF. The CDR3 DNA reads TGTGCCAGCAGCCGTGGGGCGGGCGAAGCTTTCTTT. The V call is TRBV7-9, the J call TRBJ1-1; tentatively, D is TRBD1 (5 bases). Germline CDR1 SEHNR, CDR2 FQNEAQ (reference sequence). The CDR3 is 12 residues long. Between the trimmed V and J ends, which lost 5 bases and 8 bases, there was a span of 12 bases.

This clone was seen a single time. As DNA, the CDR3 is TGTGCCAGTAGTACCGGGACAGGGGCATGGCAGCCCCAGCATTTT. Its protein is CASSTGTGAWQPQHF. The V call is TRBV19, the J call TRBJ1-5; 10 bases fit TRBD1. The CDR3 length is 15 residues. V lost 4 bases, J lost 7 bases, and 7 bases stayed unmatched. Per the germline V gene, CDR1 is LNHDA and CDR2 is SQIVND (reference sequence).

V gene TRBV2 combines with J gene TRBJ2-7; 15 bases line up with TRBD2. This CDR3 spans 18 amino acids. The V segment lost 0 bases and the J segment 5 bases; nucleotides outside the gene matches: 8. The germline gives CDR1 SNHLY, CDR2 FYNNEI. The CDR3 protein is CASSEALGTSGRTHEQYF. DNA of the CDR3: TGTGCCAGCAGTGAAGCGCTCGGGACTAGCGGGAGGACCCACGAGCAGTACTTC.

This clone was observed a single time. The rearrangement joins TRBV29-1 to TRBJ2-7; the D gene is possibly TRBD2 (7 bases). Germline lookup yields CDR1 SQVTM and CDR2 ANQGSEA. Deletions cut 3 bases from V and 1 base from J, with 10 bases between. This CDR3 is 13 amino acids long. The CDR3 loop reads CSVEGGLSYEQYF. Here the CDR3 DNA reads TGCAGCGTTGAGGGGGGGCTGTCCTACGAGCAGTACTTC.

V and J are TRBV2 and TRBJ1-2; no clear D gene. This CDR3 has 14 amino acids. Trimming left V 3 bases short and J 6 bases short, with 14 bases between. The V gene's germline CDR1 is SNHLY and CDR2 FYNNEI. CDR3 in amino acids: CASSDSAVMDGYTF. CDR3 sequence (DNA): TGTGCCAGCAGTGACAGTGCGGTAATGGATGGCTACACCTTC.

The V call is TRBV23-1, the J call TRBJ2-7; D is possibly TRBD2 (6 bases). TRBV23-1 is reported as an ORF; its role is uncertain. This CDR3 comprises 16 residues. V lost 3 bases to trimming and J lost 7 bases, with 22 bases between them. The CDR3 loop reads CASSQPLRDSQGEQYF. The CDR3 bases are TGCGCCAGCAGTCAGCCCTTAAGGGACTCCCAAGGGGAGCAGTACTTC.

This chain uses TRBV4-1 with TRBJ2-7, with D perhaps matching TRBD1 (6 bases). Between the trimmed V and J ends, which lost 4 bases and 5 bases, there was a span of 12 bases. The CDR3 has 13 residues. Germline CDR1 MGHRA, CDR2 YSYEKL. Written as DNA, the CDR3 is TGCGCCAGCAGCCGCCTACAGGGCCACGAGCAGTACTTC. Encoded protein: CASSRLQGHEQYF.

Turning to this clone: Additional DNA sequences in this sample encode the identical CDR3. The chain joins TRBV5-1 to TRBJ1-5; TRBD1 is a possible D gene (5 bases). Germline CDR1 SGHRS, CDR2 YFSETQ. The CDR3 length is 13 residues. The V end was cut by 1 base, the J end by 4 bases, with 6 bases between. DNA for the CDR3: TGCGCCAGCAGCTTGAGGGGAAATCAGCCCCAGCATTTT. Protein product: CASSLRGNQPQHF.

The J gene is TRBJ2-7, the V gene TRBV27; TRBD1 matches 11 bases. Germline V CDR1 and CDR2: MNHEY, SMNVEV (reference sequence). V lost 3 bases and J lost 3; bases outside the gene matches: 7. This CDR3 is built from 16 residues. The CDR3 here is CASSLAGTGGHYEQYF. The CDR3, as DNA: TGTGCCAGCAGTTTGGCCGGGACAGGGGGACACTACGAGCAGTACTTC.

This rearrangement joins TRBV29-1 to TRBJ1-2, with TRBD1 matching over 7 bases. Trimming took 6 bases from V and 2 from J; bases not matched to a gene: 6. The CDR3 totals 13 residues. Germline lookup yields CDR1 SQVTM and CDR2 ANQGSEA. This CDR3 is CSVDGTDNYGYTF. In DNA, the CDR3 is TGCAGCGTGGATGGGACAGACAACTATGGCTACACCTTC.

This clone was detected only a few times. This rearrangement joins TRBV29-1 to TRBJ2-5; D is undetermined. The tail of the sequence fits TRBJ2-7 better, so the J call may be wrong. This CDR3 has 11 amino acids. CDR1 and CDR2 (germline): SQVTM, ANQGSEA. The CDR3 bases are TGCAGCGTTGAAAAGGACTACGAGCAGTACTTC. The encoded protein is CSVEKDYEQYF.

The rearrangement links TRBV6-5 to TRBJ1-2; D possibly corresponds to TRBD1 (5 bases). The germline V gene has CDR1 MNHEY and CDR2 SVGAGI. This CDR3 region has 13 residues. V gave up 2 bases and J gave up 6 bases, with 10 bases separating them. CDR3 coding DNA: TGTGCCAGCAGTTACGAGACAGTCGATGGCTACACCTTC. Its translation is CASSYETVDGYTF.

The chain has TRBV7-9 and TRBJ2-3; no clear D gene. Germline V gene sequence: CDR1 SEHNR, CDR2 FQNEAQ (reference sequence). This CDR3 has 11 amino acids. The CDR3 bases are TGTGCTCTTCAATACCCGGATACGCAGTATTTT. Encoded protein: CALQYPDTQYF.

This sequence joins TRBV7-9 and TRBJ2-1; 9 nucleotides line up with TRBD1. The ends lost 3 bases at V and 7 bases at J; junction bases unmatched: 7. This CDR3 has 15 residues. Germline CDR1 and CDR2: SEHNR and FQNEAQ (reference sequence). CDR3 bases: TGTGCCAGCAGCTTTATGGGACAGGGAGAGAATGAGCAGTTCTTC. Translating gives CASSFMGQGENEQFF. Using reference TRBV7-9 and TRBJ2-1 for the parts outside the CDR3, the full variable domain is DTGVSQNPRHKITKRGQNVTFRCDPISEHNRLYWYRQTLGQGPEFLTYFQNEAQLEKSRLLSDRFSAERPKGSFSTLEIQRTEQGDSAMYLCASSFMGQGENEQFFGPGTRLTVL.

A few counts support this clone. This chain joins TRBV7-9 and TRBJ2-5; D gene uncertain. Trimming shortened V by 11 bases and J by 1 base, and 8 bases separated the two germline ends. The CDR3 runs 11 residues. CDR1 SEHNR and CDR2 FQNEAQ come from the germline V gene (reference sequence). The CDR3 nucleotides read TGTGCCCCCCCAACCCAAGAGACCCAGTACTTC. It specifies CAPPTQETQYF.